Below, 23 T cell receptor beta chains from the same sample are listed, as sequenced in a study of blood T cell repertoires in COVID-19. The method was immunoSEQ multiplex PCR; TCRdb's version includes in-frame clones alone and lacks a portion of them. This sample has some 290,000 clones; roughly 90% occur once, and the top ten carry around 0.97%. The specimen sequenced was peripheral blood. These receptors originate from a woman in her thirties or forties with COVID-19, enrolled during active disease.

In its sample, this clone was seen once. This chain joins TRBV24-1 and TRBJ2-1, with D hard to call. The CDR3 is 15 amino acids. V lost 3 bases, J lost 9 bases, and 17 bases lay in between. CDR1 and CDR2 from the germline V gene are KGHDR and SFDVKD. The CDR3 spells CATSDPSSKLGEQFF. The CDR3 nucleotides read TGTGCCACCAGTGATCCTAGTTCTAAGTTGGGTGAGCAGTTCTTC.

The chain uses TRBV27 and TRBJ1-5; D is uncertain. The CDR3 has 19 amino acids. V lost 2 bases and J 2 bases, leaving 22 bases between the germline ends. Germline assignment: CDR1 MNHEY and CDR2 SMNVEV (reference sequence). In nucleotides, the CDR3 is TGTGCCAGCAGTTTAAGCCCCATACAGTTTCTCATGGGCAATCAGCCCCAGCATTTT. Amino acid sequence: CASSLSPIQFLMGNQPQHF.

The rearrangement joins TRBV5-6 to TRBJ1-1; D is ambiguous. This CDR3 region has 13 residues. V lost 1 base and J lost 0, with 4 bases in between. Germline V lookup: CDR1 SGHDT, CDR2 YYEEEE. The CDR3 DNA reads TGTGCCAGCAGCTTGCCCGTGAACACTGAAGCTTTCTTT. Residues: CASSLPVNTEAFF.

This chain uses TRBV5-1 with TRBJ2-7; no definite D call. The CDR3 covers 14 residues. Germline V gene lookup returns CDR1 SGHRS and CDR2 YFSETQ. Trimming pared 1 base from V and 4 bases from J, leaving 12 bases between. CDR3 sequence reads: CASSLYSPSYEQYF. The CDR3 DNA reads TGCGCCAGCAGCTTGTACAGCCCCTCTTACGAGCAGTACTTC.

The J gene is TRBJ2-7, the V gene TRBV30; possibly TRBD2 for D (5 bases). Germline assignment: CDR1 GTSNPN and CDR2 SVGIG (reference sequence). This CDR3 is 14 amino acids long. V was trimmed by 0 bases and J by 6 bases, leaving 15 bases between them. Here the CDR3 reads CAWSVLGGRGEQYF. The CDR3 bases are TGTGCCTGGAGTGTACTTGGTGGGAGAGGCGAGCAGTACTTC.

Here the CDR3 DNA reads TGTGCCAGCAGCTTAGCGCTAGGGGGCCAGAATGGCTACACCTTC. Its protein is CASSLALGGQNGYTF. The genes are TRBV7-9 and TRBJ1-2, with 7 bases aligning to TRBD1. J gave up 6 bases and V 0 bases, and 7 bases lay outside the gene matches. The CDR3 covers 15 residues. Germline V gives CDR1 SEHNR, CDR2 FQNEAQ (reference sequence).

V is TRBV25-1 and J is TRBJ1-5; perhaps TRBD1 as D (6 bases). Germline assignment: CDR1 MGHDK and CDR2 SYGVNS. The V gene lost 2 bases and the J gene lost 1 base, with 9 bases spanning the gap. The CDR3 totals 15 residues. This CDR3 is CASSEPGGSNQPQHF. In DNA form, the CDR3 reads TGTGCCAGCAGTGAACCGGGGGGCAGCAATCAGCCCCAGCATTTT.

The chain recombines TRBV6-4 with TRBJ2-1, with 7 bases lining up with TRBD2. The V segment lost 1 base and the J segment 7 bases; nucleotides outside the gene matches: 7. CDR1 MRHNA and CDR2 SNTAGT come from the germline V gene. The CDR3 runs 15 residues. Here the CDR3 DNA reads TGTGCCAGCAGTGACTATCCGGGGCGGGGGAATGAGCAGTTCTTC. Residues: CASSDYPGRGNEQFF.

This clone appeared a few times. This chain links TRBV28 with TRBJ1-1; D not certain. The CDR3 is 14 amino acids. Germline V gene data show CDR1 as MDHEN and CDR2 as SYDVKM. Trimming removed 5 bases from V and 1 base from J, with 11 bases in between. CDR3 DNA: TGTGCCAGCAGTGTCGGTAGTTCGAACACTGAAGCTTTCTTT. Its protein product is CASSVGSSNTEAFF.

The gene calls are TRBV25-1 and TRBJ1-3, with D maybe TRBD1 (6 bases). The CDR3 extends over 15 amino acids. Germline V gene sequence: CDR1 MGHDK, CDR2 SYGVNS. Deletions cut 10 bases from V and 0 bases from J, with 16 bases between. DNA of the CDR3: TGTGCCACCGCCCCGGGACACTTCTCTGGAAACACCATATATTTT. It specifies CATAPGHFSGNTIYF.

V gene TRBV7-2 combines with J gene TRBJ2-7, with D tentatively TRBD2 (6 bases). V dropped 5 bases and J dropped 2 bases, with 16 bases sitting between them. There are 15 residues in the CDR3. CDR1 and CDR2 from the germline V gene are SGHTA and FQGNSA. The CDR3 is CASSPGASAAYEQYF. The CDR3 region has the DNA TGTGCCAGCAGCCCTGGGGCTAGCGCTGCCTACGAGCAGTACTTC.

The chain carries TRBV15 and TRBJ1-2, with a weak D call TRBD1 (6 bases). V was pared by 4 bases and J by 5 bases, with 11 bases between. Germline V CDR1 and CDR2: LNHNV, YYDKDF (reference sequence). CDR3 length: 13 residues. In DNA form, the CDR3 reads TGTGCCACCAGCATGGGGGCGAGTTATGGCTACACCTTC. Translating it yields CATSMGASYGYTF.

The chain recombines TRBV7-9 with TRBJ1-4, with 8 nucleotides matching TRBD1. The CDR3 length is 14 residues. Losses at the gene ends were 7 bases for V and 8 bases for J; bases not matched to a gene: 9. Germline CDR1 and CDR2: SEHNR and FQNEAQ (reference sequence). CDR3 region: CASKPGGLFEKLFF. CDR3 nucleotides: TGTGCCAGCAAACCAGGGGGCTTGTTCGAAAAACTGTTTTTT.

This chain links TRBV10-1 with TRBJ2-7, with D possibly being TRBD1 (6 bases). Trimming took 2 bases from V and 6 from J, leaving 11 bases between them. Germline CDR1 is WNHNN and CDR2 is SYGVQD (reference sequence). The CDR3 spans 13 residues. CDR3 loop: CASSEPGHGEQYF. In nucleotides, the CDR3 is TGCGCCAGCAGTGAGCCGGGACACGGCGAGCAGTACTTC.

The genes are TRBV6-1 and TRBJ1-2, with 7 bases lining up with TRBD1. V lost 4 bases and J lost 8; bases outside the gene matches: 4. The CDR3 is made up of 12 amino acids. Germline CDR1 and CDR2: MNHNS and SASEGT. In DNA form, the CDR3 reads TGTGCCAGCAGTGGGACAGGATGGGGCTACACCTTC. Translation gives CASSGTGWGYTF.

The gene calls are TRBV4-1 and TRBJ1-1; D possibly corresponds to TRBD1 (5 bases). There are 13 residues in the CDR3. Germline CDR1 reads MGHRA; CDR2 reads YSYEKL. Trimming left V 3 bases short and J 4 bases short, with 9 bases between. This chain's CDR3 is CASSQGRGTEAFF. The CDR3 DNA is TGCGCCAGCAGCCAGGGGCGGGGCACTGAAGCTTTCTTT.

The count of this clone is one. The V gene is TRBV27, the J gene TRBJ1-1; D is uncertain. Germline loops: CDR1 MNHEY, CDR2 SMNVEV (reference sequence). The CDR3 is 15 residues long. V was shortened by 3 bases and J by 4 bases, with 15 bases between the two germline ends. Written as DNA, the CDR3 is TGTGCCAGCAGTTTCGGTTCTCGGCGGGTCACTGAAGCTTTCTTT. Its translation is CASSFGSRRVTEAFF.

The chain joins TRBV4-3 to TRBJ1-2, with a weak D call TRBD1 (5 bases). The CDR3 loop spans 13 amino acids. The V gene lost 3 bases and the J gene lost 5 bases, with 10 bases spanning the gap. Germline V gives CDR1 LGHNA, CDR2 YSLEER. This chain's CDR3 is CASSHDQGYGYTF. CDR3 coding DNA: TGCGCCAGCAGCCATGATCAGGGTTATGGCTACACCTTC.

The chain joins TRBV19 to TRBJ1-1; 7 nucleotides align to TRBD1. This CDR3 is 16 amino acids long. The V gene's germline CDR1 is LNHDA and CDR2 SQIVND (reference sequence). After removal of 9 bases from V and 0 bases from J, the junction contained 13 bases not matched to a gene. CDR3 DNA: TGTGCCAGCCGACAAGCCGGGACAGACTTGAACACTGAAGCTTTCTTT. Amino acids: CASRQAGTDLNTEAFF.

This clone was recorded only once. This chain uses TRBV9 with TRBJ1-3, with D possibly matching TRBD1 (6 bases). Germline CDR1 SGDLS, CDR2 YYNGEE. The CDR3 is 15 residues long. V lost 3 bases, J lost 2 bases, and 12 bases lay in between. DNA for the CDR3: TGTGCCAGCAGCGCCGCGGGGGCAACTGGAAACACCATATATTTT. Its translation is CASSAAGATGNTIYF.

V and J are TRBV4-3 and TRBJ1-5; 12 bases map to TRBD1. The CDR3 is 19 residues long. CDR1 is LGHNA and CDR2 is YSLEER in the germline V gene. The V gene end was trimmed by 4 bases and the J gene end by 2 bases; junction bases not matched to a gene: 12. CDR3 loop: CASSLFWDRGRAGNQPQHF. Written as DNA, the CDR3 is TGCGCCAGCAGCCTTTTCTGGGACAGGGGGCGCGCTGGCAATCAGCCCCAGCATTTT.

In this sample, this clone turned up a few times. V gene TRBV27 combines with J gene TRBJ1-4; 10 nucleotides match TRBD1. Per germline, CDR1 MNHEY and CDR2 SMNVEV (reference sequence). The ends lost 6 bases at V and 5 bases at J; junction bases unmatched: 9. This CDR3 is built from 16 residues. The CDR3 loop is CASRRTGTGANEKLFF. The CDR3 DNA reads as TGTGCCAGCAGGCGAACCGGGACAGGGGCAAATGAAAAACTGTTTTTT.

CDR3 sequence (DNA): TGTGCCATCAGGGACAGTGATAATTCACCCCTCCACTTT. Translation: CAIRDSDNSPLHF. This chain links TRBV10-3 with TRBJ1-6, with a possible D match to TRBD1 (6 bases). CDR1 and CDR2 (germline): ENHRY, SYGVKD. This CDR3 comprises 13 residues. The V end was cut by 6 bases, the J end by 5 bases, with 8 bases between.